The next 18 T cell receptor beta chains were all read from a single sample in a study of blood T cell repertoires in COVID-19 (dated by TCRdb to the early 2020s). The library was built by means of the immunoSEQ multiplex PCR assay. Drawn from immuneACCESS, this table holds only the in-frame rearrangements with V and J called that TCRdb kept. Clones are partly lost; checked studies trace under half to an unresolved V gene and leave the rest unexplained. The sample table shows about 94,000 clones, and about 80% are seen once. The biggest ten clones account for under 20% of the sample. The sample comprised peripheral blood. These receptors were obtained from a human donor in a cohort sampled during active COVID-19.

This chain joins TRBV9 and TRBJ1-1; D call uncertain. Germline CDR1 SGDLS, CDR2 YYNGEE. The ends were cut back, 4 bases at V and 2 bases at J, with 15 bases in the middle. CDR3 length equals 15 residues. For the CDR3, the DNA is TGTGCCAGCAGCCCCAATGCACGGGGTAACACTGAAGCTTTCTTT. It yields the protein CASSPNARGNTEAFF.

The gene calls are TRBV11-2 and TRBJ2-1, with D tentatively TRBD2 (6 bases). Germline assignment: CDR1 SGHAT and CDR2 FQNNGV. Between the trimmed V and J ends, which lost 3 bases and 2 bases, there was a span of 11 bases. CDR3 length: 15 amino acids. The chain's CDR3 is CASSFEREPYNEQFF. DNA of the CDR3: TGTGCCAGCAGCTTTGAACGGGAGCCCTACAATGAGCAGTTCTTC.

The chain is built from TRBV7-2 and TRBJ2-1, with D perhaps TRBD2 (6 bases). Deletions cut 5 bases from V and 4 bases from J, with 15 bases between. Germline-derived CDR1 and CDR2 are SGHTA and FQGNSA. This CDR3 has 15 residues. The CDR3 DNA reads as TGTGCCAGCAGCACCTGGCGTAGCGGTTACAATGAGCAGTTCTTC. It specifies CASSTWRSGYNEQFF.

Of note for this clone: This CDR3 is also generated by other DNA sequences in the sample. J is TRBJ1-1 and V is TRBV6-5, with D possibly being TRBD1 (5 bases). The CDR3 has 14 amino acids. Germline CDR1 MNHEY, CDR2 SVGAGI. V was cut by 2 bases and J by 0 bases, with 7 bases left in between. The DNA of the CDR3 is TGTGCCAGCAGTTACCAGGGATTGAACACTGAAGCTTTCTTT. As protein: CASSYQGLNTEAFF.

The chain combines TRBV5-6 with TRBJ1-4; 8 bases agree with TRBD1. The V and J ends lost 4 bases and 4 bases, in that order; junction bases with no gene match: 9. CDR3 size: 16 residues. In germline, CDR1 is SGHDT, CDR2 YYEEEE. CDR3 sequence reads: CASSRPGTGVNEKLFF. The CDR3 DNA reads TGTGCCAGCAGCCGTCCCGGGACAGGAGTTAATGAAAAACTGTTTTTT.

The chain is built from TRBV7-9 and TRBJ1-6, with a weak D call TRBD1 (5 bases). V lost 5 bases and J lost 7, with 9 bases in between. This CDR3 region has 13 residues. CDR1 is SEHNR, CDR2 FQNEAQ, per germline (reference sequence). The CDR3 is CASSLRQNSPLHF. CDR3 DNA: TGTGCCAGCAGCCTGAGACAGAATTCACCCCTCCACTTT.

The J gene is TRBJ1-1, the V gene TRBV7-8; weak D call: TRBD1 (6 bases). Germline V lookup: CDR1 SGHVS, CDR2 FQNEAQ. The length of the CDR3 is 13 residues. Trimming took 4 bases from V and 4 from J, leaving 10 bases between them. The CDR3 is CASSSVQGTEAFF. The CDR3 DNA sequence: TGTGCCAGCAGCTCCGTACAGGGCACTGAAGCTTTCTTT.

This CDR3 is CASRYRLAGATEQFF. DNA for the CDR3: TGTGCCAGCAGATACAGACTAGCGGGAGCCACGGAGCAGTTCTTC. The chain joins TRBV7-2 to TRBJ2-1; the match to TRBD2 covers 12 bases. V was clipped by 6 bases and J by 10 bases; unmatched bases: 10. Germline assignment: CDR1 SGHTA and CDR2 FQGNSA. CDR3 size: 15 residues.

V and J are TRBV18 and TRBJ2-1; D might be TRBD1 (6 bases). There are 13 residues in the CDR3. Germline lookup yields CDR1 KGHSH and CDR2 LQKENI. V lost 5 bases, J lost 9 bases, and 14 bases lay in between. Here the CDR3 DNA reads TGTGCCAGCTCAGGGGGCCCGGCCGGTGAGCAGTTCTTC. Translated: CASSGGPAGEQFF.

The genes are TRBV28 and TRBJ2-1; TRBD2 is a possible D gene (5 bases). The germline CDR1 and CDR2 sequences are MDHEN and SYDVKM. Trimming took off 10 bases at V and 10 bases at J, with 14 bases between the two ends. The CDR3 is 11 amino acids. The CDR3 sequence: CATGNFREQFF. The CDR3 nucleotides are TGTGCCACCGGGAATTTCAGGGAGCAGTTCTTC.

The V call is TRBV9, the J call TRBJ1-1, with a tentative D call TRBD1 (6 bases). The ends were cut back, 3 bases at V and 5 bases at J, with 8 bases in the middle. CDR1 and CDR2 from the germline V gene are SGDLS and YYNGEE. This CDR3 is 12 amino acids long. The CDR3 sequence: CASSARGTEAFF. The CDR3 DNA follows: TGTGCCAGCAGCGCCAGGGGAACTGAAGCTTTCTTT. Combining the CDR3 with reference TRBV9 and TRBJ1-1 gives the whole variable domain DSGVTQTPKHLITATGQRVTLRCSPRSGDLSVYWYQQSLDQGLQFLIQYYNGEERAKGNILERFSAQQFPDLHSELNLSSLELGDSALYFCASSARGTEAFFGQGTRLTVV.

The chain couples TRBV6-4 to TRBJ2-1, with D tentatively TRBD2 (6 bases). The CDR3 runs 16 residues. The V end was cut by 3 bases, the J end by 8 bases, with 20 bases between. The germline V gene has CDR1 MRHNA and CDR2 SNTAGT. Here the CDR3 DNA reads TGTGCCAGCAGTGAGGGGCTAGCGACCCCCTGGTATGAGCAGTTCTTC. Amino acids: CASSEGLATPWYEQFF.

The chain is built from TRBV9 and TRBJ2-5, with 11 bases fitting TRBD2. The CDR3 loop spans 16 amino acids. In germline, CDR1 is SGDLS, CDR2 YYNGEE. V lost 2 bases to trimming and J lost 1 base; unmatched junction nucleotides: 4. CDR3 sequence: CASSVGLAEVQETQYF. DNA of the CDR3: TGTGCCAGCAGCGTGGGACTAGCGGAGGTCCAAGAGACCCAGTACTTC.

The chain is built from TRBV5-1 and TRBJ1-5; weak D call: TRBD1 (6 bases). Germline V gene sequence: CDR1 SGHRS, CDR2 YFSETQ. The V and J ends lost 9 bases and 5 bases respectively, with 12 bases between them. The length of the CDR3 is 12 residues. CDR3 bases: TGCGCCAAGACAGGTGGGGATCAGCCCCAGCATTTT. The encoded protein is CAKTGGDQPQHF. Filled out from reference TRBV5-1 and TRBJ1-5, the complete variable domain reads KAGVTQTPRYLIKTRGQQVTLSCSPISGHRSVSWYQQTPGQGLQFLFEYFSETQRNKGNFPGRFSGRQFSNSRSEMNVSTLELGDSALYLCAKTGGDQPQHFGDGTRLSIL.

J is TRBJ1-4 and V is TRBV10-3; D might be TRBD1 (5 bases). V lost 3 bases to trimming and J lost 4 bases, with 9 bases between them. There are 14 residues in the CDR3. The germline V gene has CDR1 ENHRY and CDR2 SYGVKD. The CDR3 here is CAISDDRGNEKLFF. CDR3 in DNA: TGTGCCATCAGTGACGATAGGGGTAATGAAAAACTGTTTTTT.

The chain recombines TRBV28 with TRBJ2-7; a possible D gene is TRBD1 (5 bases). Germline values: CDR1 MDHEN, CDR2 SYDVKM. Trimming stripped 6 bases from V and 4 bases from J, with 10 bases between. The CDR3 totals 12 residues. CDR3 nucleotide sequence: TGTGCCAGCAGCTTGACAGCTTACGAGCAGTACTTC. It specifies CASSLTAYEQYF. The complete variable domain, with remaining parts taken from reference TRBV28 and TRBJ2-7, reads DVKVTQSSRYLVKRTGEKVFLECVQDMDHENMFWYRQDPGLGLRLIYFSYDVKMKEKGDIPEGYSVSREKKERFSLILESASTNQTSMYLCASSLTAYEQYFGPGTRLTVT.

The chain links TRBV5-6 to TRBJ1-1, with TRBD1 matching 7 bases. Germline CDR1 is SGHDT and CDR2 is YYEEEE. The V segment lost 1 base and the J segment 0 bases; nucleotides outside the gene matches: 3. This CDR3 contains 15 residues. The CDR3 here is CASSLRQGLNTEAFF. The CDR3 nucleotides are TGTGCCAGCAGCTTGAGACAGGGACTGAACACTGAAGCTTTCTTT.

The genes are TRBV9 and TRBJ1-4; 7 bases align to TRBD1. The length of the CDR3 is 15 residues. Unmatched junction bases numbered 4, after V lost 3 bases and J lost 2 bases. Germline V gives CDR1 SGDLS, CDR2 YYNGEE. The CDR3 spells CASSAQQGTNEKLFF. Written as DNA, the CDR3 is TGTGCCAGCAGCGCCCAACAGGGGACTAATGAAAAACTGTTTTTT.